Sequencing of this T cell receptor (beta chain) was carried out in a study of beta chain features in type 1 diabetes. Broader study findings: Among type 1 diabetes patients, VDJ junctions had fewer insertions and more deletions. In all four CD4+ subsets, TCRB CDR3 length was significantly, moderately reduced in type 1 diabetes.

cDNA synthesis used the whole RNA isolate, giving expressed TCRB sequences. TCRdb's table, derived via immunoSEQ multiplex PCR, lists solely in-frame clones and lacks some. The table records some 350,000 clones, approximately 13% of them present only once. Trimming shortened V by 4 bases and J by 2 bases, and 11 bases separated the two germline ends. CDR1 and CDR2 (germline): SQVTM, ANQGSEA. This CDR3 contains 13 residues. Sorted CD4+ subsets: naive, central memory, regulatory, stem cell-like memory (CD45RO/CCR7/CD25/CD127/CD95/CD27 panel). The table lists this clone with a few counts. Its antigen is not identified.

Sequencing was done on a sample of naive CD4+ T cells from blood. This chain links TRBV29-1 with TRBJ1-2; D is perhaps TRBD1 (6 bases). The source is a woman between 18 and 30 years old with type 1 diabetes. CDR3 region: CSVGAGVNYGYTF. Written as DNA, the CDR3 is TGCAGCGTTGGGGCAGGGGTCAACTATGGCTACACCTTC. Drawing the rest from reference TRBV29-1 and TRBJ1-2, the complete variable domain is SAVISQKPSRDICQRGTSLTIQCQVDSQVTMMFWYRQQPGQSLTLIATANQGSEATYESGFVIDKFPISRPNLTFSTLTVSNMSPEDSSIYLCSVGAGVNYGYTFGSGTRLTVV.